This T cell receptor (beta chain) derives from a study of CD8+ T cells in alopecia areata. The study's findings and limits: Normal-skin resident alphabeta T cells also appear among scalp sample sequences. During tofacitinib treatment, many expanded lesional clones remained in scalp and blood.

Indicated treatment: oral pan-JAK inhibitor, 5-10 mg twice daily. Alopecia areata patients had lesional scalp punch biopsies and peripheral blood taken from them. The CDR3 totals 18 residues. Extraction and reverse transcription of RNA yielded cDNA as the sequencing template. Only in-frame clones appear in the TCRdb table, and some are missing; sequencing was by immunoSEQ multiplex PCR. This table has 250,000 to 300,000 clones, 58% appearing once. With respect to this clone: Its antigen is undetermined.

Specimen: CD4+ T cells sorted from blood, collected at week 24, from a patient treated with tofacitinib. The sequence was collected from a human donor with alopecia areata. This chain connects TRBV12-1 to TRBJ1-6; the table assigns TRBD1, which was not confirmed against the DNA. TRBV12-1 is a pseudogene. This CDR3 is CASSFGPRDRGRDSPLHF. CDR3 nucleotides: TGTGCCAGCAGCTTTGGACCCCGGGACAGGGGGCGAGATTCACCCCTCCACTTT.